The rows below give T cell receptor beta chains drawn from one sample of a study of T cells expressing NK-cell markers. TCRdb reprocessed the 5' RACE reads and stores each CDR3 protein as one record, lacking DNA. The sample is made up of around 260,000 distinct CDR3 sequences, and the top ten hold around 4.3% of it. Sequenced sample: blood T cells: a sorted CD56 or NKG2C T cell subset, CD4+ or CD8+ T cells, or bulk PBMC T cells (not recorded which). These TCRs come from a woman aged 18 to 75 in good health. CDR3s include the opening cysteine and the closing phenylalanine or tryptophan.

J	V	length	CDR3
TRBJ1-2	TRBV4-3	14	CASSQETQGYGYTF
TRBJ2-7	TRBV7-2	15	CASSKERVVTYEQYF
TRBJ1-5	TRBV27	12	CASSPPNQPQHF
TRBJ1-1	TRBV7-2	15	CASSRNPGSSTEAFF
TRBJ2-5	TRBV12-3/TRBV12-4	14	CASSPSGGVETQYF
TRBJ2-3	TRBV28	16	CASSPAGTGFLDTQYF
TRBJ2-2	TRBV5-1	16	CASSPTERLNTGELFF
TRBJ1-4	TRBV13	16	CASSLNRGAYNEKLFF
TRBJ2-3	TRBV12-3/TRBV12-4	15	CASSLGTRRTDTQYF
TRBJ2-2	TRBV12-3/TRBV12-4	13	CASGLVGTGELFF
TRBJ2-6	TRBV7-3	15	CASSRTGAGANVLTF
TRBJ2-3	TRBV5-6	14	CASSLNSPADTQYF
TRBJ2-3	TRBV4-1	21	CASSQGSLATGAGTRTDTQYF
TRBJ1-6	TRBV15	16	CATSRVRAFSNSPLHF
TRBJ1-5	TRBV15	15	CATSRGGQRSQPQHF
TRBJ2-1	TRBV5-6	15	CASSEDTGLSDEQFF
TRBJ1-2	TRBV6-1	15	CASSPDRAGVYGYTF
TRBJ2-7	TRBV20-1	15	CSARGTSGNSYEQYF
TRBJ2-7	TRBV6-2/TRBV6-3	15	CASTDEGQGGQEQYF
TRBJ2-3	TRBV20-1	11	CSARTGDTQYF
TRBJ2-5	TRBV25-1	16	CASSDGRTSAKETQYF
TRBJ2-1	TRBV29-1	13	CSGRPIGPNEQFF
TRBJ1-4	TRBV2	14	CASSADRGDEKLFF
TRBJ2-2	TRBV20-1	12	CSASRGYGELFF
TRBJ1-1	TRBV20-1	14	CSASAQQGYTEAFF
TRBJ2-1	TRBV7-2	13	CASGVLRINEQFF
TRBJ2-1	TRBV4-3	14	CASSLRGSSYEQFF
TRBJ2-7	TRBV20-1	14	CSANIPIPGGEQYF
TRBJ2-1	TRBV5-1	15	CASSLPSGNYNEQFF
TRBJ1-6	TRBV5-1	15	CASRSGTGVDSPLHF
TRBJ1-5	TRBV12-3/TRBV12-4	15	CASRYTSGGNQPQHF
TRBJ1-5	TRBV6-2/TRBV6-3	16	CASNRRQGGINQPQHF
TRBJ2-7	TRBV20-1	14	CSASFVVQGVEQYF
TRBJ2-2	TRBV11-2	15	CASSLSPGVTGELFF
TRBJ1-1	TRBV28	18	CASSPPGTGRGMNTEAFF
TRBJ2-1	TRBV18	13	CASSRGQNNEQFF
TRBJ1-1	TRBV6-1	13	CASRGQGSTEAFF
TRBJ2-5	TRBV7-2	17	CASSLPPLRLYQETQYF
TRBJ1-2	TRBV5-4	15	CASSLGGDRDYGYTF
TRBJ1-5	TRBV5-6	14	CASSLQAGIQPQHF
TRBJ1-5	TRBV2	14	CASSEGGLGQPQHF
TRBJ2-2	TRBV7-2	15	CASIIRTGRAGELFF
TRBJ1-1	TRBV7-8	16	CASSSYITGLNTEAFF
TRBJ1-4	TRBV6-2/TRBV6-3	12	CASSYSSEKLFF
TRBJ2-3	TRBV24-1	14	CATSAAGASDTQYF
TRBJ2-7	TRBV24-1	13	CATRSGTNYEQYF
TRBJ2-1	TRBV28	17	CASTSSGELSSYNEQFF
TRBJ1-1	TRBV5-1	15	CASSTPRDSRTEAFF
TRBJ2-1	TRBV4-2	12	CASSRRFNEQFF
TRBJ2-1	TRBV7-8	17	CASSLRFGGSPANEQFF
TRBJ2-6	TRBV12-3/TRBV12-4	14	CASSRAGGANVLTF
TRBJ2-7	TRBV18	16	CASSPTAGTGGNEQYF